One and the same sample provided the 22 T cell receptor beta chains below, sequenced in a study of cytomegalovirus exposure and HLA in healthy donors. The PCR ran on 60 Vbeta and 13 Jbeta primers. TCRdb's copy holds only in-frame clones and misses some; the assay was immunoSEQ multiplex PCR. The data show about 170,000 clones, 65% to 85% seen once. Material for sequencing was PBMCs. The source is a boy aged 2 to 10 in good health and CMV-seronegative.

This clone was observed a few times. The chain has TRBV5-5 and TRBJ1-2, with D uncertain. Trimming stripped 0 bases from V and 8 bases from J, with 11 bases between. The CDR3 is made up of 13 amino acids. CDR1 and CDR2 from the germline V gene are SGHKS and YYEKEE (reference sequence). The CDR3 sequence: CASSLEGGGGYTF. As DNA, the CDR3 is TGTGCCAGCAGCTTGGAGGGCGGAGGGGGCTACACCTTC.

The chain couples TRBV11-2 to TRBJ1-4, with D possibly matching TRBD1 (6 bases). The CDR3 sequence is 13 residues long. CDR1 is SGHAT, CDR2 FQNNGV, per germline. The V end was cut by 6 bases, the J end by 6 bases, with 11 bases between. This CDR3 reads CASSPTGYEKLFF. CDR3 nucleotide sequence: TGTGCCAGCAGTCCGACAGGTTATGAAAAACTGTTTTTT. Full variable domain (outside the CDR3, taken from reference TRBV11-2 and TRBJ1-4): EAGVAQSPRYKIIEKRQSVAFWCNPISGHATLYWYQQILGQGPKLLIQFQNNGVVDDSQLPKDRFSAERLKGVDSTLKIQPAKLEDSAVYLCASSPTGYEKLFFGSGTQLSVL.

This clone was seen more than once but under ten times. Compared with germline, one end of the junction differs, possibly owing to a read error. V is TRBV7-9 and J is TRBJ1-2, with 10 bases that match TRBD1. Per germline, CDR1 SEHNR and CDR2 FQNEAQ (reference sequence). The CDR3 totals 14 residues. In DNA, the CDR3 is TGTTCCAGCAGCCCCCAAGACAGGGGGCTCGGCTACACCTTC. Amino acids: CSSSPQDRGLGYTF.

The chain employs TRBV11-2 and TRBJ2-7, with a tentative D call TRBD2 (7 bases). Germline-derived CDR1 and CDR2 are SGHAT and FQNNGV. This CDR3 is 14 amino acids long. Trimming cost V 4 bases and J 6 bases, with 16 bases left between them. CDR3 DNA sequence: TGTGCCAGCAGCTCAACTGGAGGGGGGGTCGAGCAGTACGTC. It translates to CASSSTGGGVEQYV.

V and J are TRBV25-1 and TRBJ1-1; 9 bases agree with TRBD1. Germline lookup yields CDR1 MGHDK and CDR2 SYGVNS. This CDR3 has 15 amino acids. J lost 1 base, V lost 5 bases, and 5 bases had no gene match. The CDR3 DNA follows: TGTGCCAGCAGTACTAACAGGGGGCAGAACACTGAAGCTTTCTTT. Amino acids: CASSTNRGQNTEAFF.

V and J are TRBV7-9 and TRBJ2-7; 10 positions agree with TRBD2. V was clipped by 7 bases and J by 2 bases; unmatched bases: 5. The CDR3 covers 14 residues. Germline loops: CDR1 SEHNR, CDR2 FQNEAQ (reference sequence). The CDR3 region has the DNA TGTGCCAGCACCCTAAGCGGGAGGGCCTACGAGCAGTACTTC. Its protein product is CASTLSGRAYEQYF. Full variable domain (outside the CDR3, taken from reference TRBV7-9 and TRBJ2-7): DTGVSQNPRHKITKRGQNVTFRCDPISEHNRLYWYRQTLGQGPEFLTYFQNEAQLEKSRLLSDRFSAERPKGSFSTLEIQRTEQGDSAMYLCASTLSGRAYEQYFGPGTRLTVT.

This clone came up a few times. The gene calls are TRBV6-5 and TRBJ1-2; D might be TRBD1 (6 bases). This CDR3 is built from 15 residues. Deletions cut 0 bases from V and 4 bases from J, with 12 bases between. The germline V gene encodes CDR1 MNHEY and CDR2 SVGAGI. Here the CDR3 reads CASSYSPQGSYGYTF. In nucleotides, the CDR3 is TGTGCCAGCAGTTACTCCCCCCAGGGGAGCTATGGCTACACCTTC.

The V gene is TRBV23-1, the J gene TRBJ1-1; 7 positions agree with TRBD1. TRBV23-1 is recorded as an ORF, its role being uncertain. The V and J ends lost 6 bases and 0 bases, in that order; junction bases with no gene match: 7. This CDR3 has 15 residues. The CDR3 nucleotides read TGCGCCAGCAGACGGGGACAGATAATGAACACTGAAGCTTTCTTT. Its translation: CASRRGQIMNTEAFF.

This clone occurred a few times. J is TRBJ1-2 and V is TRBV4-1; TRBD1 aligns across 9 bases. CDR1 MGHRA and CDR2 YSYEKL come from the germline V gene. The CDR3 is made up of 18 amino acids. V was pared by 0 bases and J by 6 bases, with 14 bases of the junction left unmatched. In nucleotides, the CDR3 is TGCGCCAGCAGCCAAGAGATTGTTCAGGACAGGGGAATACATGGCTACACCTTC. It specifies CASSQEIVQDRGIHGYTF.

This sequence joins TRBV5-8 and TRBJ1-1, with D maybe TRBD1 (6 bases). V was trimmed by 0 bases and J by 2 bases, leaving 17 bases between them. The CDR3 consists of 17 residues. CDR1 is SGHTS, CDR2 YDEGEE, per germline. The CDR3 bases are TGTGCCAGCAGCTTGGATGGGGGGGGCAGATCCAACACTGAAGCTTTCTTT. This encodes CASSLDGGGRSNTEAFF.

The V and J genes are TRBV5-1 and TRBJ1-1, with D perhaps matching TRBD1 (6 bases). This CDR3 spans 16 amino acids. Germline V gives CDR1 SGHRS, CDR2 YFSETQ. Trimming removed 0 bases at V and 0 bases at J, with 12 bases between. The CDR3 reads CASSLGVGAMNTEAFF. In DNA, the CDR3 is TGCGCCAGCAGCTTGGGTGTGGGGGCTATGAACACTGAAGCTTTCTTT.

The chain links TRBV2 to TRBJ1-5, with 8 bases matching TRBD1. The CDR3 is 15 amino acids. Germline CDR1 SNHLY, CDR2 FYNNEI. Trimming removed 5 bases from V and 1 base from J; junction bases left unmatched: 4. The CDR3 reads CASSTTGDSNQPQHF. The CDR3 DNA reads as TGTGCCAGCAGTACGACAGGGGACAGCAATCAGCCCCAGCATTTT.

The chain recombines TRBV6-5 with TRBJ1-4; TRBD1 matches 9 bases. The V segment lost 5 bases and the J segment 6 bases; nucleotides outside the gene matches: 4. The CDR3 runs to 14 residues. CDR1 and CDR2 (germline): MNHEY, SVGAGI. CDR3 nucleotide sequence: TGTGCCAGCAGTGGGACAGGGATTTATGAAAAACTGTTTTTT. It translates to CASSGTGIYEKLFF.

The rearrangement joins TRBV2 to TRBJ2-3, with 10 bases lining up with TRBD2. This CDR3 spans 19 amino acids. Losses at the gene ends were 7 bases for V and 5 bases for J; bases not matched to a gene: 21. Germline V gives CDR1 SNHLY, CDR2 FYNNEI. The CDR3 region has the DNA TGTGCCAGCAACCCTGGGTGGTCCCTAGCGGGAGATGGTATAGATACGCAGTATTTT. Its translation is CASNPGWSLAGDGIDTQYF.

This clone showed up just once. The chain links TRBV27 to TRBJ2-6, with D hard to call. This CDR3 contains 17 residues. The germline V gene encodes CDR1 MNHEY and CDR2 SMNVEV (reference sequence). Trimming took 5 bases from V and 2 from J, leaving 16 bases between them. The CDR3 nucleotides read TGTGCCAGCAGTGCTCGCCATATAACGGCTGGGGCCAACGTCCTGACTTTC. Encoded protein: CASSARHITAGANVLTF. The whole variable domain, filled in from reference TRBV27 and TRBJ2-6, reads EAQVTQNPRYLITVTGKKLTVTCSQNMNHEYMSWYRQDPGLGLRQIYYSMNVEVTDKGDVPEGYKVSRKEKRNFPLILESPSPNQTSLYFCASSARHITAGANVLTFGAGSRLTVL.

This clone turned up a few times. The chain uses TRBV7-9 and TRBJ1-6; TRBD1 might be the D (6 bases). CDR3 length: 16 amino acids. CDR1 and CDR2 from the germline V gene are SEHNR and FQNEAQ (reference sequence). V shed 5 bases and J shed 5 bases, with 16 bases lying between them. In DNA, the CDR3 is TGTGCCAGCAGCCCACCAGGACAGACAAATAATTCACCCCTCCACTTT. Amino acids: CASSPPGQTNNSPLHF.

The chain couples TRBV27 to TRBJ1-1; 8 bases map to TRBD1. The CDR3 consists of 16 residues. The germline V gene encodes CDR1 MNHEY and CDR2 SMNVEV (reference sequence). The ends lost 7 bases at V and 2 bases at J; junction bases unmatched: 12. In DNA form, the CDR3 reads TGTGCCAGCAATCAACAGCCAGGGGGCGGAAACACTGAAGCTTTCTTT. Protein: CASNQQPGGGNTEAFF.

The V call is TRBV4-1, the J call TRBJ2-5; 9 nucleotides align to TRBD2. The CDR3 has 16 residues. Germline CDR1 and CDR2: MGHRA and YSYEKL. The V and J ends lost 0 bases and 4 bases, in that order; junction bases with no gene match: 6. CDR3 sequence: CASSQDPSGVGETQYF. The CDR3 DNA is TGCGCCAGCAGCCAAGATCCTAGCGGGGTCGGAGAGACCCAGTACTTC.

This chain uses TRBV6-1 with TRBJ2-7; TRBD2 matches at 8 bases. Germline V gene sequence: CDR1 MNHNS, CDR2 SASEGT. The CDR3 is made up of 13 amino acids. V lost 6 bases and J lost 4; bases outside the gene matches: 5. CDR3: CASRPGGGYEQYV. In nucleotides, the CDR3 is TGTGCCAGCAGGCCTGGCGGGGGGTACGAGCAGTACGTC.

CDR3 coding DNA: TGTGCCTGGGGAAGACTGACAGGGCGCTACACCTTC. Residues: CAWGRLTGRYTF. This chain links TRBV30 with TRBJ1-2, with 7 positions matching TRBD1. Germline V gives CDR1 GTSNPN, CDR2 SVGIG (reference sequence). The CDR3 totals 12 residues. Trimming removed 5 bases from V and 9 bases from J; junction bases left unmatched: 9.

The chain has TRBV30 and TRBJ1-5; D ambiguous. Per the germline V gene, CDR1 is GTSNPN and CDR2 is SVGIG (reference sequence). Trimming left V 1 base short and J 3 bases short, with 7 bases between. This CDR3 region has 13 residues. The CDR3 here is CAWSDQYNQPQHF. DNA of the CDR3: TGTGCCTGGAGTGATCAGTACAATCAGCCCCAGCATTTT. The entire variable domain, with the rest obtained from reference TRBV30 and TRBJ1-5, is as follows: SQTIHQWPATLVQPVGSPLSLECTVEGTSNPNLYWYRQAAGRGLQLLFYSVGIGQISSEVPQNLSASRPQDRQFILSSKKLLLSDSGFYLCAWSDQYNQPQHFGDGTRLSIL.

This chain joins TRBV18 and TRBJ1-1, with D perhaps TRBD1 (5 bases). From germline, CDR1 is KGHSH and CDR2 LQKENI. The CDR3 has 12 residues. V lost 0 bases and J lost 11, with 10 bases in between. The CDR3 loop reads CASSPPGGTAFF. CDR3 nucleotides: TGTGCCAGCTCACCACCCGGGGGTACGGCTTTCTTT.